The source of this T cell receptor beta chain is a study of T-cell memory formation after mild COVID-19. This clonotype was found a few times. The antigen is not known. Findings and caveats of the study: Clones shrinking between day 15 and 85 showed a balanced CD4/CD8 split, and those that grew later tilted toward CD4+.

TCR alpha and TCR beta cDNA libraries with sample barcodes and UMIs came from 5'RACE using constant-segment primers. TCRdb analysed the 5' RACE reads with MiXCR anew, one entry per CDR3 protein. The repertoire holds more than 300,000 distinct CDR3 sequences, around a fifth seen once, with roughly 21% in the top ten. The sequenced sample consisted of PBMCs or a T cell subset sorted from them (not recorded which). The sequence came from a young man who had mild COVID-19 (a few samples of this study predate the infection). Cell type and time point are not known.

The CDR3, as DNA: TGTGCCAGCCTCAAGGGCCCCGTGAACACTGAAGCTTTCTTT. This codes for CASLKGPVNTEAFF. This chain uses TRBV11-2 with TRBJ1-1; D is unresolved. The V and J ends lost 8 bases and 0 bases respectively, with 13 bases between them. The CDR3 sequence is 14 residues long. CDR1 is SGHAT, CDR2 FQNNGV, per germline.